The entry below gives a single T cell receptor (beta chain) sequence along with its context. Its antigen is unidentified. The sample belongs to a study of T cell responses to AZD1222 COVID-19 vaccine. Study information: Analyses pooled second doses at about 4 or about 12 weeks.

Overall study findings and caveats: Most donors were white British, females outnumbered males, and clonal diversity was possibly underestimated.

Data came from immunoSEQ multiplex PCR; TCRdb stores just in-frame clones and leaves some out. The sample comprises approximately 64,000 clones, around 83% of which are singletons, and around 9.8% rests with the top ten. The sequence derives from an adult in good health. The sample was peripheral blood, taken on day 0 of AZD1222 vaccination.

CDR3 residues: CASSIGSTQGTNTEAFF. The CDR3 nucleotides read TGTGCCAGTAGTATAGGGTCGACACAGGGGACGAACACTGAAGCTTTCTTT. This chain links TRBV19 with TRBJ1-1, with 7 bases aligning to TRBD1. After removal of 1 base from V and 1 base from J, the junction contained 9 bases not matched to a gene. The CDR3 is 17 residues long. Germline V lookup: CDR1 LNHDA, CDR2 SQIVND (reference sequence).